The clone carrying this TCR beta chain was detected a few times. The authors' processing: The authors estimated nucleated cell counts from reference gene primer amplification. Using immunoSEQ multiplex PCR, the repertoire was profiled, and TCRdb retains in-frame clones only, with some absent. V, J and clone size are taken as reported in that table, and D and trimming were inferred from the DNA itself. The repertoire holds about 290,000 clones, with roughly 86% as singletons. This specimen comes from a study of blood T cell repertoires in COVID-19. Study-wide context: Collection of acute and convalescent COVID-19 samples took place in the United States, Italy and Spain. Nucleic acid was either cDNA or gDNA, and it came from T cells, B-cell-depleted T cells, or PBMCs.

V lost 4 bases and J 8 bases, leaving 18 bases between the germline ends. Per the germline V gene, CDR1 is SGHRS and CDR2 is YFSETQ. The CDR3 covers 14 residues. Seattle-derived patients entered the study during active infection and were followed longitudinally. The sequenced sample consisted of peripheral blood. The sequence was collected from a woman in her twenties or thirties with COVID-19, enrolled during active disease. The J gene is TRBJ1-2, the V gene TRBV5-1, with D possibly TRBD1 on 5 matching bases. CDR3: CASSRADGAGGYTF. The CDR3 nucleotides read TGCGCCAGCAGCCGCGCCGATGGGGCAGGAGGCTACACCTTC.